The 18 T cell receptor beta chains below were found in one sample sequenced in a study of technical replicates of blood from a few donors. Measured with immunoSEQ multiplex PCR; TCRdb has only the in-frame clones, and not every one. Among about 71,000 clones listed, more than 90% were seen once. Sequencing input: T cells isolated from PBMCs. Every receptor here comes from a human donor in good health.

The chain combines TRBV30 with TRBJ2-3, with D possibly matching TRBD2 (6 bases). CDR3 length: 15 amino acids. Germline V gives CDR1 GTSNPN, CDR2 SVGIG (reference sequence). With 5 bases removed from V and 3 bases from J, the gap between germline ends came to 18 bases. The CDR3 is CAWLGGPLETDTQYF. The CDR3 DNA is TGTGCCTGGCTAGGAGGGCCCTTGGAAACAGATACGCAGTATTTT.

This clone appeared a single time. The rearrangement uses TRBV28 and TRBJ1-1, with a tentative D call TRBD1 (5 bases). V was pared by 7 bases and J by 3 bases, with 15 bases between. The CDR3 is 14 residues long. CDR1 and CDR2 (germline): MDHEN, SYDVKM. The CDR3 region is CASTLGGGYTEAFF. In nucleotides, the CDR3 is TGTGCCAGCACTTTGGGCGGGGGGTACACTGAAGCTTTCTTT.

The CDR3: CASSIRGYTEAFF. The CDR3 DNA follows: TGTGCCAGTAGTATAAGGGGGTACACTGAAGCTTTCTTT. V usage is TRBV19 and J usage is TRBJ1-1; D possibly corresponds to TRBD1 (6 bases). The CDR3 contains 13 residues. CDR1 and CDR2 (germline): LNHDA, SQIVND (reference sequence). V was trimmed by 2 bases and J by 3 bases, leaving 7 bases between them.

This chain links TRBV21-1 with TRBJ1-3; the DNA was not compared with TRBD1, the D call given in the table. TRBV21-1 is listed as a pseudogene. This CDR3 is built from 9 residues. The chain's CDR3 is CASRACIYF. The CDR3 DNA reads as TGTGCCAGCAGGGCCTGCATATATTTT.

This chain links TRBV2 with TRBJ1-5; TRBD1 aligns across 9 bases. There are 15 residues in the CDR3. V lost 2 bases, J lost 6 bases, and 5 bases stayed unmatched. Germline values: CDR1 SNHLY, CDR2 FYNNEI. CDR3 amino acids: CASSEIGTGSQPQHF. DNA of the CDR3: TGTGCCAGCAGTGAAATAGGGACAGGGAGTCAGCCCCAGCATTTT.

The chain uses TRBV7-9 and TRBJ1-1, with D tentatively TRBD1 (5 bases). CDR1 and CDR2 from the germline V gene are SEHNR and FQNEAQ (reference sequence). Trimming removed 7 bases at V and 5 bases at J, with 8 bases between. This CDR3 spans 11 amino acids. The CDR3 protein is CASTRGTEAFF. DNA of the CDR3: TGTGCCAGCACCCGGGGGACTGAAGCTTTCTTT.

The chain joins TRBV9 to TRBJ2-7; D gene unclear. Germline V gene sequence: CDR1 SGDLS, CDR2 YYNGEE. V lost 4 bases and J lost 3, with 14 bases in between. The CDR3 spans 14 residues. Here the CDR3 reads CASSTEDYNYEQYF. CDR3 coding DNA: TGTGCCAGCAGCACCGAGGATTATAACTACGAGCAGTACTTC.

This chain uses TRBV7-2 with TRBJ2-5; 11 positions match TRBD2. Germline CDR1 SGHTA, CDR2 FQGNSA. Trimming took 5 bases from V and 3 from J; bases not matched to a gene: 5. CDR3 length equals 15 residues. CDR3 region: CASSRLLAGEETQYF. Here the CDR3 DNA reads TGTGCCAGCAGCAGACTACTAGCGGGAGAAGAGACCCAGTACTTC.

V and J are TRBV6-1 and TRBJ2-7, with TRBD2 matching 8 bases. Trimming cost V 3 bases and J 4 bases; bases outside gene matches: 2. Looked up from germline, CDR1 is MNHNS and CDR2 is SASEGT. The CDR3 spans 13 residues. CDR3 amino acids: CASSDSGSYEQYF. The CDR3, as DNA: TGTGCCAGCAGTGACAGCGGGAGTTACGAGCAGTACTTC.

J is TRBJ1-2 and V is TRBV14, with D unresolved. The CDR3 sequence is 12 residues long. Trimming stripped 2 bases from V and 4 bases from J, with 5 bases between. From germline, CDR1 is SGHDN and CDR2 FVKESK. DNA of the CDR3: TGTGCCAGCAGCCAAAACTTCTATGGCTACACCTTC. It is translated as CASSQNFYGYTF. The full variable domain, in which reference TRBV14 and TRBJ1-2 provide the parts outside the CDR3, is EAGVTQFPSHSVIEKGQTVTLRCDPISGHDNLYWYRRVMGKEIKFLLHFVKESKQDESGMPNNRFLAERTGGTYSTLKVQPAELEDSGVYFCASSQNFYGYTFGSGTRLTVV.

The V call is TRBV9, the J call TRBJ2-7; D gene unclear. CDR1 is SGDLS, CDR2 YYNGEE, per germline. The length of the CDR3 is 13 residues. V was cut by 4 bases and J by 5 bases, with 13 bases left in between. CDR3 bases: TGTGCCAGCAGCTCTCAACACCGGGACGAGCAGTACTTC. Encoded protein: CASSSQHRDEQYF.

CDR3 residues: CATGRGLAGFHTGELFF. Here the CDR3 DNA reads TGTGCCACCGGACGGGGACTAGCGGGATTTCACACCGGGGAGCTGTTTTTT. This rearrangement joins TRBV15 to TRBJ2-2, with 13 nucleotides matching TRBD2. The CDR3 runs 17 residues. From germline, CDR1 is LNHNV and CDR2 YYDKDF (reference sequence). The junction had 9 bases not matched to a gene; V was cut back by 8 bases and J by 3 bases.

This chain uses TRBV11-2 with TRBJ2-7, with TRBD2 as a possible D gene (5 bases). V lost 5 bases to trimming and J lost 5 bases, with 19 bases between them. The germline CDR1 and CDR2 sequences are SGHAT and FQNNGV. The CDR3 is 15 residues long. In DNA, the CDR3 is TGTGCCAGCAGCCTACTAGGCCCCGCAATAAACGAGCAGTACTTC. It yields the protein CASSLLGPAINEQYF.

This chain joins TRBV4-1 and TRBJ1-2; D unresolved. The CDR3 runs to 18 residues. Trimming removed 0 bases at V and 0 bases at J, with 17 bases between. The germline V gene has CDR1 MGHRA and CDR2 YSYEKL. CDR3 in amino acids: CASSQEYHFSLSNYGYTF. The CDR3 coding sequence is TGCGCCAGCAGCCAAGAATATCACTTCTCCCTCTCTAACTATGGCTACACCTTC.

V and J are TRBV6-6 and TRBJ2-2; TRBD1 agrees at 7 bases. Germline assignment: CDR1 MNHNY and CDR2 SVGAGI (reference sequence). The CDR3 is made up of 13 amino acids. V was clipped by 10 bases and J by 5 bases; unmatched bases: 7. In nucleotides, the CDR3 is TGTGCCATCGAGGGGGCTTGGACCGGGGAGCTGTTTTTT. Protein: CAIEGAWTGELFF.

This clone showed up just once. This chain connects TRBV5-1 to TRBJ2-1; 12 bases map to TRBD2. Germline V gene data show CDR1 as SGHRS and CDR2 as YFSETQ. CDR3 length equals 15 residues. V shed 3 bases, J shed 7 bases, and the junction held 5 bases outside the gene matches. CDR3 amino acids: CASSSTLAGGNEQFF. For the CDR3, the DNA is TGCGCCAGCAGCTCGACCCTAGCGGGGGGGAATGAGCAGTTCTTC.

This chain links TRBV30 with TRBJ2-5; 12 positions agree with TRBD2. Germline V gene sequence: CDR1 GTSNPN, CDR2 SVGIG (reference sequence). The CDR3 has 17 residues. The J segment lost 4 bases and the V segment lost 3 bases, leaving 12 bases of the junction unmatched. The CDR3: CAWRGLGLAGGGETQYF. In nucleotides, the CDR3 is TGTGCCTGGAGGGGACTTGGGCTAGCGGGAGGGGGAGAGACCCAGTACTTC.

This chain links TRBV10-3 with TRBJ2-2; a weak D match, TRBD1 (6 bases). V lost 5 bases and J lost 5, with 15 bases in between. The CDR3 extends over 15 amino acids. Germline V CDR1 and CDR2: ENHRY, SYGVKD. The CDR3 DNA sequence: TGTGCCATCAGTCCCGGGACACCTTTAACCGGGGAGCTGTTTTTT. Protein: CAISPGTPLTGELFF.